These 21 T cell receptor beta chains originate from one sample sequenced in a study of cytomegalovirus exposure and HLA in healthy donors. The PCR used 60 Vbeta and 13 Jbeta primers. Here immunoSEQ multiplex PCR was the method, and the copy in TCRdb shows in-frame clones only, minus some. The table has some 140,000 clones, 75% to 90% seen once. Sequenced: PBMCs. The receptors originated from a woman aged 50 to 60 in good health and CMV-seropositive.

The chain has TRBV10-3 and TRBJ2-5; 7 bases fit TRBD2. The CDR3 contains 15 residues. J gave up 2 bases and V 5 bases, and 8 bases lay outside the gene matches. Looked up from germline, CDR1 is ENHRY and CDR2 is SYGVKD. CDR3 sequence (DNA): TGTGCCATCAGTCCCGGACTAGAGTTACAAGAGACCCAGTACTTC. Translated: CAISPGLELQETQYF.

There are many counts of this clone. CDR3 residues: CASSIDLAETYEQYF. Here the CDR3 DNA reads TGTGCCAGTAGTATAGATCTGGCAGAGACTTACGAGCAGTACTTC. V usage is TRBV19 and J usage is TRBJ2-7; D is undetermined. Germline loops: CDR1 LNHDA, CDR2 SQIVND (reference sequence). V lost 0 bases to trimming and J lost 4 bases, with 13 bases between them. The CDR3 is made up of 15 amino acids.

This clone has only a few counts. The V gene is TRBV7-8, the J gene TRBJ2-7; TRBD2 is a possible D gene (6 bases). The CDR3 consists of 16 residues. Germline lookup yields CDR1 SGHVS and CDR2 FQNEAQ. Trimming removed 5 bases at V and 0 bases at J, with 17 bases between. The CDR3 reads CASSDPGSGSSYEQYF. The CDR3, as DNA: TGTGCCAGCAGCGACCCCGGTAGCGGAAGCTCCTACGAGCAGTACTTC.

This chain joins TRBV7-9 and TRBJ2-7; no firm D call. Trimming cost V 5 bases and J 2 bases, with 13 bases left between them. Per germline, CDR1 SEHNR and CDR2 FQNEAQ (reference sequence). The CDR3 length is 14 residues. CDR3 DNA sequence: TGTGCCAGCAGCCCTGCCCGTGGGCCCTACGAGCAGTACTTC. Encoded protein: CASSPARGPYEQYF.

The chain recombines TRBV5-8 with TRBJ1-1; no firm D call. The CDR3 extends over 11 amino acids. The V and J ends lost 2 bases and 6 bases respectively, with 5 bases between them. From germline, CDR1 is SGHTS and CDR2 YDEGEE. CDR3: CASSFLSEAFF. The CDR3, as DNA: TGTGCCAGCAGCTTCCTTTCTGAAGCTTTCTTT.

V and J are TRBV10-1 and TRBJ2-1; tentative D call: TRBD1 (6 bases). Germline V CDR1 and CDR2: WNHNN, SYGVQD (reference sequence). Trimming removed 4 bases at V and 4 bases at J, with 20 bases between. The CDR3 totals 17 residues. CDR3 protein: CASSVSPRQVGYNEQFF. The CDR3 coding sequence is TGCGCCAGCAGTGTTAGCCCCAGACAGGTAGGATACAATGAGCAGTTCTTC.

This chain uses TRBV27 with TRBJ1-5; no reliable D call. V was shortened by 2 bases and J by 2 bases, with 7 bases between the two germline ends. Germline V CDR1 and CDR2: MNHEY, SMNVEV (reference sequence). This CDR3 region has 14 residues. CDR3 nucleotides: TGTGCCAGCAGTTTACAGATTGGCAATCAGCCCCAGCATTTT. Its translation is CASSLQIGNQPQHF.

This clone was picked up a small number of times. The rearrangement links TRBV25-1 to TRBJ1-1; D perhaps matches TRBD1 (5 bases). Trimming cost V 8 bases and J 4 bases, with 14 bases left between them. CDR3 length: 13 amino acids. Germline-derived CDR1 and CDR2 are MGHDK and SYGVNS. The CDR3 coding sequence is TGTGCCAGCCTTACGCAAGGGGCCACTGAAGCTTTCTTT. Protein product: CASLTQGATEAFF.

V usage is TRBV25-1 and J usage is TRBJ1-2; a weak D match, TRBD1 (5 bases). V dropped 2 bases and J dropped 7 bases, with 11 bases sitting between them. The CDR3 covers 13 residues. Germline lookup yields CDR1 MGHDK and CDR2 SYGVNS. For the CDR3, the DNA is TGTGCCAGCAGTGAACAGGGTTTTTTTGGCTACACCTTC. Protein product: CASSEQGFFGYTF.

The rearrangement uses TRBV15 and TRBJ2-2; D unresolved. Germline V gene sequence: CDR1 LNHNV, CDR2 YYDKDF (reference sequence). Trimming stripped 3 bases from V and 3 bases from J, with 8 bases between. The CDR3 has 14 amino acids. The CDR3 sequence: CATSRETYTGELFF. The DNA of the CDR3 is TGTGCCACCAGCAGGGAGACTTACACCGGGGAGCTGTTTTTT. The full variable domain, rest sourced from reference TRBV15 and TRBJ2-2, is DAMVIQNPRYQVTQFGKPVTLSCSQTLNHNVMYWYQQKSSQAPKLLFHYYDKDFNNEADTPDNFQSRRPNTSFCFLDIRSPGLGDTAMYLCATSRETYTGELFFGEGSRLTVL.

J is TRBJ1-2 and V is TRBV27; 9 bases align to TRBD1. With 0 bases clipped from V and 0 bases from J, the junction kept 11 bases outside the gene matches. CDR3 size: 19 residues. CDR1 is MNHEY, CDR2 SMNVEV, per germline (reference sequence). The CDR3 region has the DNA TGTGCCAGCAGTTTATCGGGGTGGGGACAGGGCTCATCTAACTATGGCTACACCTTC. Translating gives CASSLSGWGQGSSNYGYTF.

This clone was seen a handful of times. The chain is built from TRBV11-2 and TRBJ1-2; 8 positions match TRBD1. The CDR3 consists of 15 residues. Germline V CDR1 and CDR2: SGHAT, FQNNGV. J lost 4 bases, V lost 5 bases, and 9 bases had no gene match. The CDR3: CASSPKATGGYGYTF. CDR3 bases: TGTGCCAGCAGCCCCAAGGCTACAGGGGGCTATGGCTACACCTTC.

V and J are TRBV11-2 and TRBJ1-2; D uncertain. The V gene's germline CDR1 is SGHAT and CDR2 FQNNGV. CDR3 length: 18 residues. The V and J ends lost 5 bases and 10 bases respectively, with 32 bases between them. CDR3 coding DNA: TGTGCCAGCAGCCCTGTTGGCATCGGGGATTACTATGGCGGTACCTACACCTTC. It translates to CASSPVGIGDYYGGTYTF.

This clone has more than one count but fewer than ten. The gene calls are TRBV7-9 and TRBJ2-1, with 14 nucleotides matching TRBD2. The CDR3 totals 14 residues. With 5 bases clipped from V and 9 bases from J, the junction kept 3 bases outside the gene matches. The germline V gene encodes CDR1 SEHNR and CDR2 FQNEAQ (reference sequence). The CDR3, as DNA: TGTGCCAGCAGCCCCGGGACTAGCGGGGGTGAGCAGTTCTTC. It yields the protein CASSPGTSGGEQFF.

This chain uses TRBV6-1 with TRBJ2-5; tentatively, D is TRBD2 (6 bases). V shed 5 bases and J shed 0 bases, with 10 bases lying between them. Germline V gives CDR1 MNHNS, CDR2 SASEGT. The CDR3 length is 14 residues. The DNA for the CDR3 is TGTGCCAGCAGTCGAGGGACTCACCAAGAGACCCAGTACTTC. Translation: CASSRGTHQETQYF.

The chain employs TRBV6-5 and TRBJ1-6, with D maybe TRBD1 (6 bases). With 0 bases removed from V and 4 bases from J, the gap between germline ends came to 10 bases. Germline values: CDR1 MNHEY, CDR2 SVGAGI. CDR3 length equals 16 residues. CDR3 protein: CASSYSSGQYNSPLHF. The DNA of the CDR3 is TGTGCCAGCAGTTACTCGTCCGGACAGTATAATTCACCCCTCCACTTT.

The CDR3 coding sequence is TGTGCCAGCAGCCGCCTTGATCGGGCTGAAGCTTTCTTT. It encodes CASSRLDRAEAFF. The chain has TRBV28 and TRBJ1-1; D remains ambiguous. Germline V gene sequence: CDR1 MDHEN, CDR2 SYDVKM. The V end lost 6 bases, the J end lost 6 bases, and 14 bases lay between the germline ends. CDR3 length: 13 residues.

This chain connects TRBV2 to TRBJ2-1; tentatively, D is TRBD1 (6 bases). CDR3 length: 15 amino acids. V shed 3 bases and J shed 0 bases, with 9 bases lying between them. Per germline, CDR1 SNHLY and CDR2 FYNNEI. CDR3 sequence (DNA): TGTGCCAGCAGTGAGGGGGCAAGCTCCTACAATGAGCAGTTCTTC. Protein: CASSEGASSYNEQFF. Using reference TRBV2 and TRBJ2-1 for the parts outside the CDR3, the full variable domain is EPEVTQTPSHQVTQMGQEVILRCVPISNHLYFYWYRQILGQKVEFLVSFYNNEISEKSEIFDDQFSVERPDGSNFTLKIRSTKLEDSAMYFCASSEGASSYNEQFFGPGTRLTVL.

V usage is TRBV15 and J usage is TRBJ1-6; 7 nucleotides align to TRBD1. J was trimmed by 7 bases and V by 7 bases; bases with no gene match: 7. The germline V gene has CDR1 LNHNV and CDR2 YYDKDF (reference sequence). CDR3 length: 14 residues. The chain's CDR3 is CATTSDRMNSPLHF. The CDR3 DNA reads as TGTGCCACCACCTCGGACAGGATGAATTCACCCCTCCACTTT.

This chain links TRBV27 with TRBJ1-1; D is perhaps TRBD1 (6 bases). CDR1 is MNHEY, CDR2 SMNVEV, per germline (reference sequence). The CDR3 totals 14 residues. Trimming stripped 2 bases from V and 6 bases from J, with 13 bases between. CDR3 sequence: CASSLRGGGPEAFF. CDR3 DNA: TGTGCCAGCAGTTTAAGAGGGGGAGGGCCTGAAGCTTTCTTT.

The chain is built from TRBV7-8 and TRBJ2-5; D gene unclear. The J call may be wrong; the DNA end is better matched by TRBJ2-7. The germline gives CDR1 SGHVS, CDR2 FQNEAQ. This CDR3 is 11 amino acids long. As DNA, the CDR3 is TGTGCCAGCAGGAGAACCTACGAGCAGTACTTC. Translation: CASRRTYEQYF.